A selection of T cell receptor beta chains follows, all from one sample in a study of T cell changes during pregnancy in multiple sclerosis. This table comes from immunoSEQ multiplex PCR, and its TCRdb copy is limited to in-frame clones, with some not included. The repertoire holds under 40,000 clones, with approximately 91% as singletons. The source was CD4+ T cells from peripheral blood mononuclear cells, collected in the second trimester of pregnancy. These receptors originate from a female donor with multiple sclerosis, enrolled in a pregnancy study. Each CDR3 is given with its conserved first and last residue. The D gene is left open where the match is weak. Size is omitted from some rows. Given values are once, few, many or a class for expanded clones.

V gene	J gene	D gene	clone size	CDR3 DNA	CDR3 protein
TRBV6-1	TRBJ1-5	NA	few	TGTGCCAGCCGAAGACAGCCTCATAGCAATCAGCCCCAGCATTTT	CASRRQPHSNQPQHF
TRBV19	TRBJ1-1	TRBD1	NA	TGTGCCAGTAGTATCGGGACAGTGAACACTGAAGCTTTCTTT	CASSIGTVNTEAFF
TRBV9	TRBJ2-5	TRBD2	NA	TGTGCCAGCAGCGTAGGACTAGCGGGGCCAACCCAAGAGACCCAGTACTTC	CASSVGLAGPTQETQYF
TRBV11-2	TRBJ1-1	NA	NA	TGTGCCAGCAGCCCCCAGTGGCAAGACAGTAGAGCTTTCTTT	CASSPQWQDSRAFF
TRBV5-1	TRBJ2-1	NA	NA	TGCGCCAGCAGCTTGGCCGGGGAAGGGTACAATGAGCAGTTCTTC	CASSLAGEGYNEQFF
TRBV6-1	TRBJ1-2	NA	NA	TGTGCCAGCAGCCCCGACAGAAGAGAAAAATATGGCTACACCTTC	CASSPDRREKYGYTF
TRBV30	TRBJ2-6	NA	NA	TGTGCCTGGAGTAACTTAAGGGGCTCTGGGGCCAACGTCCTGACTTTC	CAWSNLRGSGANVLTF
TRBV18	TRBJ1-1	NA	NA	TGTGCCAGCTCATTAGGGACAACGAACACTGAAGCTTTCTTT	CASSLGTTNTEAFF
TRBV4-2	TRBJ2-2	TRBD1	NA	TGTGCCAGCAGCCATTCACCGGGACAGTCCGGGACCGGGGAGCTGTTTTTT	CASSHSPGQSGTGELFF
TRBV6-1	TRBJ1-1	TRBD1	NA	TGTGCCAGCAGGGACAGGGGTCTTGAAGCTTTCTTT	CASRDRGLEAFF